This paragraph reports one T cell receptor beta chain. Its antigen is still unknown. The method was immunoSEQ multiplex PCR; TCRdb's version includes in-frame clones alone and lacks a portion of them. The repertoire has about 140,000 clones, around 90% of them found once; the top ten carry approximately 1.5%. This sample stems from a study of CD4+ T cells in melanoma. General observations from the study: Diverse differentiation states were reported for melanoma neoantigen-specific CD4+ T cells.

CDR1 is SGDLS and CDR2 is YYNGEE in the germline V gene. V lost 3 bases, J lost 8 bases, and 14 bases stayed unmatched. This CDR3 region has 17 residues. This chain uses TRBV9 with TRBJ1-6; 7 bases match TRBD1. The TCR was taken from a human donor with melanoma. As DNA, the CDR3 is TGTGCCAGCAGCGCCCCTCTAGGGGGCGCGATCGATTCACCCCTCCACTTT. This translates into CASSAPLGGAIDSPLHF.